This is a list of T cell receptor beta chains from one sample in a study of T cell responses to AZD1222 COVID-19 vaccine. Data came from immunoSEQ multiplex PCR; TCRdb stores just in-frame clones and leaves some out. The sample has roughly 180,000 clones, about nine tenths seen once; the top ten hold roughly 3.5%. The sample consisted of peripheral blood, taken 28 days after the second AZD1222 dose. These receptors were taken from an adult who received the AZD1222 COVID-19 vaccine. The CDR3 runs from the conserved cysteine through the conserved F or W. A D gene is named only where the DNA matches it firmly. The size of a clone is reported for some rows only, either as once, few or many, or as a class for expanded clones.

d_call clone_size j_call v_call cdr3_nt cdr3_aa
. . TRBJ1-2 TRBV14 TGTGCCAGCAGCCCTGGTCAGGTCCGCTTCTATGGCTACACCTTC CASSPGQVRFYGYTF
. . TRBJ1-1 TRBV7-8 TGTGCCAGTAGGCCAGGGTGGGGCACTGAAGCTTTCTTT CASRPGWGTEAFF
. . TRBJ1-2 TRBV11-3 TGTGCCAGCAGCCCACCTGTGGGCCAGAACTATGGCTACACCTTC CASSPPVGQNYGYTF
. . TRBJ1-1 TRBV7-9 TGTGCCAGCACCTCCTGGGGGACTGAAGCTTTCTTT CASTSWGTEAFF
. . TRBJ1-5 TRBV3-1/TRBV3-2 TGTGCCAGCAGCCAAGCCTGGGGGGATCAGCCCCAGCATTTT CASSQAWGDQPQHF
TRBD1 . TRBJ1-1 TRBV6-5 TGTGCCAGCAGGAGTAACAGGGGGCGAGATTCTGAAGCTTTCTTT CASRSNRGRDSEAFF
. once TRBJ1-4 TRBV28 TGTGCCAGCAGTTTATTCGGCCGCTACATAAATGAAAAACTGTTTTTT CASSLFGRYINEKLFF
TRBD2 . TRBJ2-7 TRBV6-6 TGTGCCAGCACCCCAGCGGGGTCCTACGAGCAGTACTTC CASTPAGSYEQYF
TRBD2 . TRBJ2-5 TRBV7-2 TGTGCCAGCAGCTTAGGCGGGAGTCCCGAGGAGACCCAGTACTTC CASSLGGSPEETQYF
. . TRBJ2-3 TRBV11-2 TGTGCCAGCAGCTTAAAACGCCGGGGCACTAGCACAGATACGCAGTATTTT CASSLKRRGTSTDTQYF
TRBD1 . TRBJ1-2 TRBV27 TGTGCCAGCAGGACAGGGGGTCATGGCTACACCTTC CASRTGGHGYTF
. . TRBJ1-1 TRBV2 TGTGCCAGCAGAGATCCCTTTGAAGCTTTCTTT CASRDPFEAFF
TRBD1 . TRBJ2-7 TRBV28 TGTGCCAGCACCAGGGACAGGGTGGATTTTTGGTTC CASTRDRVDFWF
. once TRBJ2-6 TRBV7-9 TGTGCCAGCAGCTCGGGCAACTCTGGGGCCAACGTCCTGACTTTC CASSSGNSGANVLTF
. . TRBJ2-7 TRBV6-5 TGTGCCAGCAGTTACGGGCAGGTCTCCTACGAGCAGTACTTC CASSYGQVSYEQYF